Below, 16 T cell receptor beta chains from the same sample are listed, as sequenced in a study of identical twins (dated by TCRdb to 2016 to 2017). The library was built by means of 5' RACE. The listed sequencing device is Illumina HiSeq 2000. TCRdb reprocessed the public reads (quality trimming at Q25 with fastp, clone calling with MiXCR) and kept in-frame beta chains. Each entry merges the rows of one CDR3 protein and shows their most common DNA and genes. Present in this sample are fewer than 900,000 distinct CDR3 sequences, less than 25% of which were seen just once. More than 4% of the sample goes to the ten largest clones. Separately, the same data were catalogued under a study of T cells expressing NK-cell markers.

The specimen sequenced was PBMCs. The origin of the receptors is a woman younger than 30 in good health.

There are a few counts of this clonotype. This chain uses TRBV18 with TRBJ1-1; no definite D call. Germline V gene sequence: CDR1 KGHSH, CDR2 LQKENI. V was pared by 3 bases and J by 3 bases, with 5 bases between. The CDR3 sequence is 12 residues long. The CDR3 bases are TGTGCCAGCTCACCGAGCCACACTGAAGCTTTCTTT. Its protein is CASSPSHTEAFF. Full variable domain (rest looked up from reference TRBV18 and TRBJ1-1): NAGVMQNPRHLVRRRGQEARLRCSPMKGHSHVYWYRQLPEEGLKFMVYLQKENIIDESGMPKERFSAEFPKEGPSILRIQQVVRGDSAAYFCASSPSHTEAFFGQGTRLTVV.

The J gene is TRBJ2-7, the V gene TRBV27, with D perhaps TRBD1 (6 bases). The V gene's germline CDR1 is MNHEY and CDR2 SMNVEV (reference sequence). The germline V and J ends were trimmed by 3 bases and 9 bases, with 18 bases remaining between them. The CDR3 has 14 residues. The CDR3 loop is CASSFRDGGRGQYF. The CDR3 DNA reads as TGTGCCAGCAGTTTTAGAGATGGGGGCCGGGGGCAGTACTTC.

The chain couples TRBV6-5 to TRBJ2-1; D might be TRBD1 (6 bases). With 2 bases removed from V and 0 bases from J, the gap between germline ends came to 11 bases. This CDR3 has 16 residues. Looked up from germline, CDR1 is MNHEY and CDR2 is SVGAGI. CDR3 residues: CASSYRDRSSYNEQFF. The CDR3, as DNA: TGTGCCAGCAGTTACCGTGACAGGAGCTCCTACAATGAGCAGTTCTTC.

This clonotype has more than one count but fewer than ten. This chain uses TRBV3-1 with TRBJ1-1; D unclear. V lost 1 base and J 1 base, leaving 7 bases between the germline ends. The CDR3 is 14 amino acids. Germline loops: CDR1 LGHDT, CDR2 YNNKEL (reference sequence). CDR3 loop: CASSQGWSNTEAFF. The CDR3 nucleotides read TGTGCCAGCAGCCAAGGTTGGTCGAACACTGAAGCTTTCTTT.

The V and J genes are TRBV19 and TRBJ2-3; 12 bases fit TRBD2. With 5 bases clipped from V and 6 bases from J, the junction kept 12 bases outside the gene matches. The V gene's germline CDR1 is LNHDA and CDR2 SQIVND (reference sequence). The CDR3 is 17 residues long. The CDR3 DNA sequence: TGTGCCAGTAGTGCAAGCTGGACTAGCGGGATGGGCGATACGCAGTATTTT. As protein: CASSASWTSGMGDTQYF. Looking up the rest from reference TRBV19 and TRBJ2-3 gives the full variable domain: DGGITQSPKYLFRKEGQNVTLSCEQNLNHDAMYWYRQDPGQGLRLIYYSQIVNDFQKGDIAEGYSVSREKKESFPLTVTSAQKNPTAFYLCASSASWTSGMGDTQYFGPGTRLTVL.

The V and J genes are TRBV10-3 and TRBJ2-6; possibly TRBD1 for D (7 bases). CDR1 and CDR2 from the germline V gene are ENHRY and SYGVKD. The V end lost 7 bases, the J end lost 0 bases, and 16 bases lay between the germline ends. The CDR3 runs to 17 residues. Written as DNA, the CDR3 is TGTGCCATCACCGCGGGACAGACTTTCTCTGGGGCCAACGTCCTGACTTTC. The encoded protein is CAITAGQTFSGANVLTF.

The genes are TRBV9 and TRBJ2-2, with 7 bases matching TRBD1. Trimming cost V 0 bases and J 4 bases; bases outside gene matches: 9. The germline V gene has CDR1 SGDLS and CDR2 YYNGEE. This CDR3 has 17 amino acids. CDR3 sequence: CASSVAAGGSTTGELFF. The CDR3 nucleotides are TGTGCCAGCAGCGTAGCGGCAGGGGGTAGTACCACCGGGGAGCTGTTTTTT.

To note about this clonotype: The junction departs from the called germline gene at one end, perhaps through a read error. The rearrangement joins TRBV12-3 or TRBV12-4 to TRBJ2-6; D gene ambiguous. The CDR3 is 13 amino acids. CDR3 sequence reads: CACRMGGANVLTF. For the CDR3, the DNA is TGTGCCTGCAGGATGGGAGGGGCCAACGTCCTGACTTTC.

Ten or more counts support this clonotype. V and J are TRBV2 and TRBJ2-5; the D gene is possibly TRBD2 (6 bases). Germline CDR1 and CDR2: SNHLY and FYNNEI. The CDR3 runs 12 residues. V was clipped by 7 bases and J by 7 bases, with 13 bases between them. Written as DNA, the CDR3 is TGTGCCAGCAACGTGGAGGGAGGGACCCAGTACTTC. Its translation: CASNVEGGTQYF.

The chain combines TRBV27 with TRBJ1-6, with unresolved D. CDR1 and CDR2 from the germline V gene are MNHEY and SMNVEV (reference sequence). The CDR3 consists of 15 residues. With 4 bases removed from V and 8 bases from J, the gap between germline ends came to 15 bases. The CDR3 protein is CASSSRGRPHSPLHF. In nucleotides, the CDR3 is TGTGCCAGCAGTTCGAGAGGACGTCCGCATTCACCCCTCCACTTT.

This clonotype showed up just a few times. The V gene is TRBV29-1, the J gene TRBJ2-5; D is perhaps TRBD1 (5 bases). The germline gives CDR1 SQVTM, CDR2 ANQGSEA. V lost 3 bases and J lost 2, with 19 bases in between. The CDR3 runs 16 residues. The CDR3 here is CSVERQGPGRQETQYF. For the CDR3, the DNA is TGCAGCGTTGAGAGGCAGGGCCCCGGTCGGCAAGAGACCCAGTACTTC.

The chain is built from TRBV7-8 and TRBJ2-5; D might be TRBD2 (5 bases). Germline V lookup: CDR1 SGHVS, CDR2 FQNEAQ. Trimming removed 4 bases at V and 2 bases at J, with 17 bases between. The CDR3 spans 16 residues. The CDR3 DNA sequence: TGTGCCAGCAGCTGGTGGGCTAGCCTGATACAAGAGACCCAGTACTTC. Its protein product is CASSWWASLIQETQYF.

This clonotype was counted between two and nine times. This chain joins TRBV5-1 and TRBJ2-4, with TRBD1 matching over 7 bases. Losses at the gene ends were 4 bases for V and 0 bases for J; bases not matched to a gene: 4. The germline V gene has CDR1 SGHRS and CDR2 YFSETQ. This CDR3 comprises 15 residues. Written as DNA, the CDR3 is TGCGCCAGCAGCAGGACAGGCGAAGCCAAAAACATTCAGTACTTC. This translates into CASSRTGEAKNIQYF.

The CDR3 DNA reads TGTGCCAGCAAGGAGCGGCACGAGCAGTACTTC. Residues: CASKERHEQYF. The chain links TRBV6-2 or TRBV6-3 to TRBJ2-7; perhaps TRBD2 as D (5 bases). This CDR3 is 11 amino acids long. CDR1 and CDR2 (germline): MNHEY, SVGEGT. V shed 7 bases and J shed 5 bases, with 9 bases lying between them.

The V gene is TRBV12-3 or TRBV12-4, the J gene TRBJ2-7; D gene unclear. V gave up 4 bases and J gave up 2 bases, with 12 bases separating them. The CDR3 contains 14 residues. The CDR3 nucleotides read TGTGCCAGCAGTTCCCCACCCTCCACCTACGAGCAGTACTTC. This sequence encodes CASSSPPSTYEQYF.

The rearrangement uses TRBV5-1 and TRBJ2-7; no clear D gene. The CDR3 has 14 residues. V lost 4 bases and J lost 0, with 11 bases in between. CDR1 is SGHRS, CDR2 YFSETQ, per germline. CDR3 coding DNA: TGCGCCAGCAGCCCGGACGGAGCCTCCTACGAGCAGTACTTC. It encodes CASSPDGASYEQYF.